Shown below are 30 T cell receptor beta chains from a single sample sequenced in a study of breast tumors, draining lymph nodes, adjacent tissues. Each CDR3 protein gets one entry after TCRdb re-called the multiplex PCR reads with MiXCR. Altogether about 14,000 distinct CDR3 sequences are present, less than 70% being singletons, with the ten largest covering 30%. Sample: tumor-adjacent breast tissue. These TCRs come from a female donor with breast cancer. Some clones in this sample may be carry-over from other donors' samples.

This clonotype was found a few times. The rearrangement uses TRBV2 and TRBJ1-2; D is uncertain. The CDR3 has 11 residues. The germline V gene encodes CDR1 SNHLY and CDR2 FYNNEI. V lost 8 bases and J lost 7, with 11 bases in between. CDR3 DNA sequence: TGTGCCAGCCTGGGCGGCCTTGGCTACACCTTC. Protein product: CASLGGLGYTF. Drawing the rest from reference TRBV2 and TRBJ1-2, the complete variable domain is EPEVTQTPSHQVTQMGQEVILRCVPISNHLYFYWYRQILGQKVEFLVSFYNNEISEKSEIFDDQFSVERPDGSNFTLKIRSTKLEDSAMYFCASLGGLGYTFGSGTRLTVV.

The CDR3 DNA sequence: TGTGCCAGCAGCTCCCTGGACGGGACAGGGAATCTCGAGCAGTACTTC. Residues: CASSSLDGTGNLEQYF. The chain carries TRBV7-9 and TRBJ2-7, with 9 bases fitting TRBD1. V shed 4 bases and J 6 bases; nucleotides not matched to a gene: 13. The CDR3 sequence is 16 residues long. CDR1 and CDR2 from the germline V gene are SEHNR and FQNEAQ (reference sequence).

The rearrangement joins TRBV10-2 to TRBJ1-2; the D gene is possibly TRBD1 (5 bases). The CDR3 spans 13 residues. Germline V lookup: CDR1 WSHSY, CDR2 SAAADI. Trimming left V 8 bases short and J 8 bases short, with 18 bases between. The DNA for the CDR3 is TGCGCCAGCTCCGGGGACTCGCGGCCCGGCTACACCTTC. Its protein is CASSGDSRPGYTF.

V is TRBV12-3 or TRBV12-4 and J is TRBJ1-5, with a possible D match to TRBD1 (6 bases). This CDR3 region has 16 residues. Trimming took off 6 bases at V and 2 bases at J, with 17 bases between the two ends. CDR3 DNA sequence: TGTGCCAGCAGGACGACAGGTGGCTGGGGCAATCAGCCCCAGCATTTT. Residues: CASRTTGGWGNQPQHF.

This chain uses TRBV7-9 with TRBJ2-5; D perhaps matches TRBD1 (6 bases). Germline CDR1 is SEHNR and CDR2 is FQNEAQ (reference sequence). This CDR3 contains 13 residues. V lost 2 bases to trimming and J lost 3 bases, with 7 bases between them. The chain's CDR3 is CASSLRTEETQYF. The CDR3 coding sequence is TGTGCCAGCAGCTTAAGGACAGAAGAGACCCAGTACTTC.

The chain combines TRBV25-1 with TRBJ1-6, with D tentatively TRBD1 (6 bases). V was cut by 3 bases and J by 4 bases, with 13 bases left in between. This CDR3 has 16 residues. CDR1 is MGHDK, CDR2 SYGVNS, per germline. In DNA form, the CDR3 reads TGTGCCAGCAGTGATGCAACAGGGACTTATAATTCACCCCTCCACTTT. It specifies CASSDATGTYNSPLHF.

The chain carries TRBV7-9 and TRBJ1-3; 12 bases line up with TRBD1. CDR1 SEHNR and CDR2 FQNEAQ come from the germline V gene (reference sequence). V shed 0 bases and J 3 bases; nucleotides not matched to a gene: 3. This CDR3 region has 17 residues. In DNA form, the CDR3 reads TGTGCCAGCAGCTTAGCCGGGACAGGGGGCCGTGGAAACACCATATATTTT. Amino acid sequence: CASSLAGTGGRGNTIYF.

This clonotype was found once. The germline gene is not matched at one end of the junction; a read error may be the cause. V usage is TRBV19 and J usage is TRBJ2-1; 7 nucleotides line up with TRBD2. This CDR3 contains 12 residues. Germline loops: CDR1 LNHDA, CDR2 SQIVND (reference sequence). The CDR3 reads CASSMARLAQVF. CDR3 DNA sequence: TGTGCCAGTAGTATGGCCCGACTAGCTCAGGTCTTC. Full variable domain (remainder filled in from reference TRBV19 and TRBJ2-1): DGGITQSPKYLFRKEGQNVTLSCEQNLNHDAMYWYRQDPGQGLRLIYYSQIVNDFQKGDIAEGYSVSREKKESFPLTVTSAQKNPTAFYLCASSMARLAQVFGPGTRLTVL.

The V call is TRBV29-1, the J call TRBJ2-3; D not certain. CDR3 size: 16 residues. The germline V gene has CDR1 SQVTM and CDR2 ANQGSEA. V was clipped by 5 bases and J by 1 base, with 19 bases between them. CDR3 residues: CSVHNPVQSGTDTQYF. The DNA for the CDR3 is TGCAGCGTTCATAACCCAGTACAGTCGGGCACAGATACGCAGTATTTT.

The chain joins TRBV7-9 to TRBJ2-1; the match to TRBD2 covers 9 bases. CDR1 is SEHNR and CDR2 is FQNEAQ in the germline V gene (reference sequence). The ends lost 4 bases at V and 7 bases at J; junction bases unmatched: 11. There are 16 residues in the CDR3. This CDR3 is CASSSPRAGGRNEQFF. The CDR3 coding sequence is TGTGCCAGCAGCTCCCCAAGGGCGGGAGGGCGGAATGAGCAGTTCTTC.

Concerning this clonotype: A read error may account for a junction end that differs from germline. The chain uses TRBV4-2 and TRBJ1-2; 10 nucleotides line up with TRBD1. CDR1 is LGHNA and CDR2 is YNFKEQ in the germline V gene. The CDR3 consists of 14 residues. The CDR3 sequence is CASSQGQGAGGCTF. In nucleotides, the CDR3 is TGTGCCAGCAGCCAAGGACAGGGGGCTGGTGGCTGCACCTTC.

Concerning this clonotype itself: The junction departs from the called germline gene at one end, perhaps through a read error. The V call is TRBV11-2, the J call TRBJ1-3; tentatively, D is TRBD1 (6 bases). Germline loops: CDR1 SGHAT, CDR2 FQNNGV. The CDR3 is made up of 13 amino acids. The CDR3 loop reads CASSSGRGNTTYF. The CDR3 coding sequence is TGTGCCAGCAGCTCGGGCAGGGGTAACACCACATATTTT.

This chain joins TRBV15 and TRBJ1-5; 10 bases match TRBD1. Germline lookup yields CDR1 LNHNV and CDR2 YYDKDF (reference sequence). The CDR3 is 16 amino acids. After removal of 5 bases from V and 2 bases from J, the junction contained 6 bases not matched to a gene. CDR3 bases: TGTGCCACCAGCGGGACCGGGACAGGGGGCAATCAGCCCCAGCATTTT. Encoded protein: CATSGTGTGGNQPQHF.

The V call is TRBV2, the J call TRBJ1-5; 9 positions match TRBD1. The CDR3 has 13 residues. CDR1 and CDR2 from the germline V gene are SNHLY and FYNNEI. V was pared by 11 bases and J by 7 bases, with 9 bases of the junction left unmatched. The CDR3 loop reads CACTRDRVQPQHF. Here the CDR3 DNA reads TGTGCCTGCACCCGGGACAGGGTACAGCCCCAGCATTTT.

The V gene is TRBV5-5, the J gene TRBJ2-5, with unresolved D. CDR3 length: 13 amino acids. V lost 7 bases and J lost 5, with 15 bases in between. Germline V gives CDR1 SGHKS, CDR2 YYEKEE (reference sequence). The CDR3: CASGQENRETQYF. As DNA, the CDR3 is TGTGCCAGCGGGCAAGAGAATCGTGAGACCCAGTACTTC.

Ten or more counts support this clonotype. CDR3 region: CASSEGLAGSYEQYF. As DNA, the CDR3 is TGTGCCAGCAGTGAAGGACTAGCGGGATCCTACGAGCAGTACTTC. V usage is TRBV6-1 and J usage is TRBJ2-7, with 11 bases that match TRBD2. The CDR3 runs 15 residues. Germline-derived CDR1 and CDR2 are MNHNS and SASEGT. Unmatched junction bases numbered 0, after V lost 1 base and J lost 1 base.

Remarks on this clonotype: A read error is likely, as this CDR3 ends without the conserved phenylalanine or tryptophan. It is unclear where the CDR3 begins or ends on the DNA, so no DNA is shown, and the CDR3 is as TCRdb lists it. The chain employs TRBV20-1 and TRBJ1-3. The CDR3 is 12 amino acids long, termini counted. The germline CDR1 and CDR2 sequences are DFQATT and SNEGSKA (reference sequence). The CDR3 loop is CSARVGGNATYL.

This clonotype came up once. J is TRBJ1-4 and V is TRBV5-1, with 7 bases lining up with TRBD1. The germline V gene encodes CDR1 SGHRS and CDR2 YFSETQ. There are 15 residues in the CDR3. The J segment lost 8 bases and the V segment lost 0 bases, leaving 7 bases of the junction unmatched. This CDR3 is CASSLERGQGEKLFF. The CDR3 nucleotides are TGCGCCAGCAGCTTGGAGAGGGGGCAGGGCGAAAAACTGTTTTTT.

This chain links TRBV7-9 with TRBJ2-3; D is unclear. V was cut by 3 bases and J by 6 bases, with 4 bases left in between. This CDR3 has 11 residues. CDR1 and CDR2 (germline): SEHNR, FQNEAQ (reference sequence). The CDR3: CASSFPDTQYF. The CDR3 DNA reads TGTGCCAGCAGCTTTCCCGATACGCAGTATTTT.

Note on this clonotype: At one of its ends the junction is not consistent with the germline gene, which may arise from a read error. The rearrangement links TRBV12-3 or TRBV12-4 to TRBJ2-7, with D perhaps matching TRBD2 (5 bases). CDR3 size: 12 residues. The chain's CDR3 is CASSRRDRERYF. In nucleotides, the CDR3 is TGTGCCAGCAGCCGCCGGGATCGCGAGCGGTACTTC.

CDR3: CAITEKLGGRIDTQYF. CDR3 bases: TGTGCCATCACCGAAAAACTCGGGGGCCGTATAGATACGCAGTATTTT. This chain uses TRBV10-3 with TRBJ2-3; either TRBD1 or TRBD2 may fit D (6 bases each). Looked up from germline, CDR1 is ENHRY and CDR2 is SYGVKD. V gave up 7 bases and J gave up 5 bases, with 22 bases separating them. This CDR3 spans 16 amino acids.

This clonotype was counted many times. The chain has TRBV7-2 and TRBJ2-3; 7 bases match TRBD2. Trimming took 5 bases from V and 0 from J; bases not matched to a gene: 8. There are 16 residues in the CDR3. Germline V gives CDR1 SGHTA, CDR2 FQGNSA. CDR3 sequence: CASSPQSGVSTDTQYF. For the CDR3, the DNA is TGTGCCAGCAGCCCGCAAAGCGGGGTCAGCACAGATACGCAGTATTTT.

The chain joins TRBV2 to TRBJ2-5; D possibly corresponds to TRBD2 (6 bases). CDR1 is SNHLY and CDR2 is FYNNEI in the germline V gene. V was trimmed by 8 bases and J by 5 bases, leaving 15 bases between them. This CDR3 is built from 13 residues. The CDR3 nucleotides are TGTGCCAGCCTAGTGGGAGGTGTGGAGACCCAGTACTTC. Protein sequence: CASLVGGVETQYF.

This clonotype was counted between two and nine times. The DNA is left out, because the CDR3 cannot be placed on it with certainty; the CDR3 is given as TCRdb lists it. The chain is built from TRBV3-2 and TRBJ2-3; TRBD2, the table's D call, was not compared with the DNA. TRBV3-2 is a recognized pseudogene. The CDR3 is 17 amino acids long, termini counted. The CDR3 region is CASSPPRVAEGTDTQYF.

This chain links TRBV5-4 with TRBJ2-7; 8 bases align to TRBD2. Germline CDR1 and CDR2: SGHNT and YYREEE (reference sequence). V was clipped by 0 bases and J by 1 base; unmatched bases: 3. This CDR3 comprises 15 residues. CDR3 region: CASSLGGGRSYEQYF. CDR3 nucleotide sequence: TGTGCCAGCAGCTTGGGGGGCGGGAGGTCCTACGAGCAGTACTTC.

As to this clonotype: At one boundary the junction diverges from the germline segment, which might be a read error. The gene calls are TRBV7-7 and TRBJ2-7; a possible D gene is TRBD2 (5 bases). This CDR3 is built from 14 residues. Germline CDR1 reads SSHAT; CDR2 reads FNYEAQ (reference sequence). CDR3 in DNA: TGTGCTAGCAGCTTAGATCAGGTGACGGGGGAGCAGTACTTC. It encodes CASSLDQVTGEQYF.

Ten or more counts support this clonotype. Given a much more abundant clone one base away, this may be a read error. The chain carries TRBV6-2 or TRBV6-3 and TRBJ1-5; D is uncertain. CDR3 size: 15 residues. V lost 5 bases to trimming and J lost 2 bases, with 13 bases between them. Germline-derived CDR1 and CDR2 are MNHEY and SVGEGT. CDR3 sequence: CASSHVLKGNQPQHF. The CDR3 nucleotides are TGTGCCAGCAGTCACGTCTTAAAAGGCAATCAGCCCCAGCATTTT.

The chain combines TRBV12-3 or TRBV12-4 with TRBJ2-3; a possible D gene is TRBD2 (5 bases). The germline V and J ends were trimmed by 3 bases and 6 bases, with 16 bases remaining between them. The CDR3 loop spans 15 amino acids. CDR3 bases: TGTGCCAGCAGTTTCGGTCTAGCTCTGTCCGATACGCAGTATTTT. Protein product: CASSFGLALSDTQYF.

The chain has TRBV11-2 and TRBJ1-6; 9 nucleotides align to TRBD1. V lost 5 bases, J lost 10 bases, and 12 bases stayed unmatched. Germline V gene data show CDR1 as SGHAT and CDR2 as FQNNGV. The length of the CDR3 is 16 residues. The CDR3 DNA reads TGTGCCAGCAGCCAATCCGGACAGGGGATCATATCACCCCTCCACTTT. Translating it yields CASSQSGQGIISPLHF.

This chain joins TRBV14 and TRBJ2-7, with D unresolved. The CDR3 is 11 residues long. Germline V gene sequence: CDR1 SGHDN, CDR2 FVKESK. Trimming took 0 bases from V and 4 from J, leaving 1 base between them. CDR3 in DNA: TGTGCCAGCAGCCAAGAATACGAGCAGTACTTC. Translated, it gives CASSQEYEQYF. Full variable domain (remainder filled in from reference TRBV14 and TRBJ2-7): EAGVTQFPSHSVIEKGQTVTLRCDPISGHDNLYWYRRVMGKEIKFLLHFVKESKQDESGMPNNRFLAERTGGTYSTLKVQPAELEDSGVYFCASSQEYEQYFGPGTRLTVT.